These T cell receptor beta chains were read from a single sample in a study of PD-L1 blockade in urothelial cancer. Using immunoSEQ multiplex PCR, the repertoire was profiled, and TCRdb retains in-frame clones only, with some absent. The table has 40,000 to 55,000 clones, about 88% seen once. Sequenced material: PBMCs, taken around atezolizumab (anti-PD-L1) treatment. The receptors derive from a donor over 35 with urothelial cancer. Both conserved end residues are part of each CDR3. Each record gives: CDR3 DNA, CDR3 protein, J gene, clone size, V gene, D gene. The D gene is left open where the match is weak. Clone size is shown for a subset of rows, as once, few, many or a class of expanded clone.

CDR3nt: TGTGCCAGCAGTCGACTAGCGGGAGGTACCAATGAGCAGTTCTTC; CDR3aa: CASSRLAGGTNEQFF; j_gene: TRBJ2-1; abundance: NA; v_gene: TRBV6-5; d_gene: TRBD2
CDR3nt: TGTGCCAGCAGCCAAGGAGCTAACTATGGCTACACCTTC; CDR3aa: CASSQGANYGYTF; j_gene: TRBJ1-2; abundance: NA; v_gene: TRBV7-2; d_gene: NA
CDR3nt: TGTGCCAGCAGCTTAGTAGCGGAAGAGACCCAGTACTTC; CDR3aa: CASSLVAEETQYF; j_gene: TRBJ2-5; abundance: NA; v_gene: TRBV7-3; d_gene: NA
CDR3nt: TGTGCCAGCAGCTATGCTAGCGGGAGCGTGAATGAGCAGTTCTTC; CDR3aa: CASSYASGSVNEQFF; j_gene: TRBJ2-1; abundance: NA; v_gene: TRBV7-9; d_gene: TRBD2
CDR3nt: TGTGCCAGCAGCCCGGGGGTTTTCCCGATCGCCCAGCAGTACTTC; CDR3aa: CASSPGVFPIAQQYF; j_gene: TRBJ2-7; abundance: NA; v_gene: TRBV7-8; d_gene: NA
CDR3nt: TGTGCCAGCCGCTGGACAGGGGCAGGGGAGACCCAGTACTTC; CDR3aa: CASRWTGAGETQYF; j_gene: TRBJ2-5; abundance: NA; v_gene: TRBV18; d_gene: TRBD1
CDR3nt: TGTGCCAGCAGCCCGAGGGAGAGGGTGGGTCAGCCCCAGCATTTT; CDR3aa: CASSPRERVGQPQHF; j_gene: TRBJ1-5; abundance: NA; v_gene: TRBV6-6; d_gene: NA
CDR3nt: TGCGCCAGCAGCCAAGATGGACAGGCGCAGAATGAAAAACTGTTTTTT; CDR3aa: CASSQDGQAQNEKLFF; j_gene: TRBJ1-4; abundance: NA; v_gene: TRBV4-3; d_gene: TRBD1
CDR3nt: TGCGCCAGCAGGCTGGCCACAGATACGCAGTATTTT; CDR3aa: CASRLATDTQYF; j_gene: TRBJ2-3; abundance: NA; v_gene: TRBV5-1; d_gene: NA
CDR3nt: TGTGCCAGTAGTACAGGGGGCTGGGCTAACACTGAAGCTTTCTTT; CDR3aa: CASSTGGWANTEAFF; j_gene: TRBJ1-1; abundance: NA; v_gene: TRBV19; d_gene: TRBD1
CDR3nt: TGTGCCAGCAGTGTGGGGGGAGCGAGACAAGAGACCCAGTACTTC; CDR3aa: CASSVGGARQETQYF; j_gene: TRBJ2-5; abundance: NA; v_gene: TRBV6-1; d_gene: NA
CDR3nt: TGTGCCAGCCGGACTAGCGGGAGTTCCGATACGCAGTATTTT; CDR3aa: CASRTSGSSDTQYF; j_gene: TRBJ2-3; abundance: NA; v_gene: TRBV15; d_gene: TRBD2
CDR3nt: TGTGCCAGCTCACGAGACCGGGTGGAGAACTACGAGCAGTACTTC; CDR3aa: CASSRDRVENYEQYF; j_gene: TRBJ2-7; abundance: once; v_gene: TRBV18; d_gene: NA
CDR3nt: TGTGCCAGCAGTTACGGGCTAGCGGGAGGGTACGAGCAGTACTTC; CDR3aa: CASSYGLAGGYEQYF; j_gene: TRBJ2-7; abundance: NA; v_gene: TRBV6-6; d_gene: TRBD2
CDR3nt: TGTGCCAGCTCACCACCCACTAGCGGAGGCTCCTACGAGCAGTACTTC; CDR3aa: CASSPPTSGGSYEQYF; j_gene: TRBJ2-7; abundance: NA; v_gene: TRBV18; d_gene: TRBD2
CDR3nt: TGTGCCAGCAGAGAAGGACAGGGGTGGTTCTTC; CDR3aa: CASREGQGWFF; j_gene: TRBJ2-1; abundance: NA; v_gene: TRBV6-6; d_gene: TRBD1
CDR3nt: TGTGCCACCGCCGGGGCAGGGGGAGTTGAAGCTTTCTTT; CDR3aa: CATAGAGGVEAFF; j_gene: TRBJ1-1; abundance: once; v_gene: TRBV18; d_gene: TRBD1
CDR3nt: TGTGCCAGCAGCCCTCGGGCGGGAGTGGGGATAGAGACCCAGTACTTC; CDR3aa: CASSPRAGVGIETQYF; j_gene: TRBJ2-5; abundance: NA; v_gene: TRBV11-3; d_gene: TRBD2
CDR3nt: TGTGCCAGCTCATCAAACAGAGGGCTTGACAATGAGCAGTTCTTC; CDR3aa: CASSSNRGLDNEQFF; j_gene: TRBJ2-1; abundance: few; v_gene: TRBV18; d_gene: NA
CDR3nt: TGTGCCAGCTCAACCCCTAGCGGGTTCGCCTACGAGCAGTACTTC; CDR3aa: CASSTPSGFAYEQYF; j_gene: TRBJ2-7; abundance: NA; v_gene: TRBV18; d_gene: TRBD2
CDR3nt: TGTGCCAGCAGTTGGACCCGGGGCTACAATGAGCAGTTCTTC; CDR3aa: CASSWTRGYNEQFF; j_gene: TRBJ2-1; abundance: once; v_gene: TRBV27; d_gene: NA
CDR3nt: TGCGCCAGCAGCGCCGGGTGGCGGGGAAGCACAGATACGCAGTATTTT; CDR3aa: CASSAGWRGSTDTQYF; j_gene: TRBJ2-3; abundance: NA; v_gene: TRBV5-1; d_gene: NA
CDR3nt: TGCGCCAGCCGGCCGGGACAGGGTGAGAGCACTGAAGCTTTCTTT; CDR3aa: CASRPGQGESTEAFF; j_gene: TRBJ1-1; abundance: NA; v_gene: TRBV5-1; d_gene: TRBD1
CDR3nt: TGCGCCAGCAGCTTGGGGTCTTGGGCGTCGAACACTGAAGCTTTCTTT; CDR3aa: CASSLGSWASNTEAFF; j_gene: TRBJ1-1; abundance: NA; v_gene: TRBV5-1; d_gene: NA
CDR3nt: TGTGCCAGTAGTATCAGCGGACAGCCCTCCTACGAGCAGTACTTC; CDR3aa: CASSISGQPSYEQYF; j_gene: TRBJ2-7; abundance: NA; v_gene: TRBV19; d_gene: NA
CDR3nt: TGTGCCAGCAGTCCCATGGCAGGTCAAGAGACCCAGTACTTC; CDR3aa: CASSPMAGQETQYF; j_gene: TRBJ2-5; abundance: NA; v_gene: TRBV2; d_gene: NA
CDR3nt: TGTGCCAGCAGTGCACAGGGTTCCCAAGAGACCCAGTACTTC; CDR3aa: CASSAQGSQETQYF; j_gene: TRBJ2-5; abundance: NA; v_gene: TRBV6-1; d_gene: NA
CDR3nt: TGTGCCAGCTCCCCTTCCGCGAGGGCTAATGGAAACACCATATATTTT; CDR3aa: CASSPSARANGNTIYF; j_gene: TRBJ1-3; abundance: NA; v_gene: TRBV18; d_gene: NA
CDR3nt: TGTGCCAGCAGTTACGGTGCGGGAGGGCTTCCCAATGAGCAGTTCTTC; CDR3aa: CASSYGAGGLPNEQFF; j_gene: TRBJ2-1; abundance: NA; v_gene: TRBV6-6; d_gene: TRBD2
CDR3nt: TGTGCCAGCACATCGGGACAGGGATACGAGCAGTACTTC; CDR3aa: CASTSGQGYEQYF; j_gene: TRBJ2-7; abundance: NA; v_gene: TRBV6-5; d_gene: TRBD1
CDR3nt: TGTGCCAGCAGGAGACTAGGGAGAGACACCATATATTTT; CDR3aa: CASRRLGRDTIYF; j_gene: TRBJ1-3; abundance: NA; v_gene: TRBV11-2; d_gene: NA
CDR3nt: TGTGCCAGTAGTATAGCCGGGGTGGCCGGACGGCCAGGCAATGAGCAGTTCTTC; CDR3aa: CASSIAGVAGRPGNEQFF; j_gene: TRBJ2-1; abundance: NA; v_gene: TRBV19; d_gene: NA
CDR3nt: TGTGCCAGCAGCTTCGGGCGGACAGGGCAAGAGACCCAGTACTTC; CDR3aa: CASSFGRTGQETQYF; j_gene: TRBJ2-5; abundance: NA; v_gene: TRBV7-8; d_gene: TRBD1
CDR3nt: TGTGCCAGCAGCTACATTAGCGGGAGCTCCGAGCAGTTCTTC; CDR3aa: CASSYISGSSEQFF; j_gene: TRBJ2-1; abundance: NA; v_gene: TRBV7-3; d_gene: TRBD2
CDR3nt: TGTGCTAGTGGTTCCTGGCGGGGGGCCCCGGGGACCGGGGAGCTGTTTTTT; CDR3aa: CASGSWRGAPGTGELFF; j_gene: TRBJ2-2; abundance: medium-sized; v_gene: TRBV12-5; d_gene: TRBD2
CDR3nt: TGTGCCAGCAGTGGGGGGGGGCCCCAGCATTTT; CDR3aa: CASSGGGPQHF; j_gene: TRBJ1-5; abundance: NA; v_gene: TRBV2; d_gene: NA
CDR3nt: TGCGCCAGCAGCCAGGGACAACCAACTAATGAAAAACTGTTTTTT; CDR3aa: CASSQGQPTNEKLFF; j_gene: TRBJ1-4; abundance: NA; v_gene: TRBV5-1; d_gene: NA
CDR3nt: TGTGCCAGTAGACTTTCAATGGGTCAAGATACGCAGTATTTT; CDR3aa: CASRLSMGQDTQYF; j_gene: TRBJ2-3; abundance: NA; v_gene: TRBV27; d_gene: NA
CDR3nt: TGTGCCACCAGCAGAGATGCGGGCGGGGAGCAGTACTTC; CDR3aa: CATSRDAGGEQYF; j_gene: TRBJ2-7; abundance: NA; v_gene: TRBV15; d_gene: NA
CDR3nt: TGTGCCTGGAGTCCACAGGGGGACGGTGAAGCTTTCTTT; CDR3aa: CAWSPQGDGEAFF; j_gene: TRBJ1-1; abundance: NA; v_gene: TRBV30; d_gene: TRBD1
CDR3nt: TGTGCCAGCTTCCAGGGCGGACCTTACAATGAGCAGTTCTTC; CDR3aa: CASFQGGPYNEQFF; j_gene: TRBJ2-1; abundance: NA; v_gene: TRBV11-3; d_gene: NA
CDR3nt: TGTGCCAGCAGCCCCCGACAGGGTAGCACAGATACGCAGTATTTT; CDR3aa: CASSPRQGSTDTQYF; j_gene: TRBJ2-3; abundance: NA; v_gene: TRBV9; d_gene: TRBD1
CDR3nt: TGTGCCAGCAGCTTGCGACTAGCGGGCGGGGAGACCCAGTACTTC; CDR3aa: CASSLRLAGGETQYF; j_gene: TRBJ2-5; abundance: NA; v_gene: TRBV5-6; d_gene: TRBD2
CDR3nt: TGTGCCAGCACCCAACTAGCGGGAGGTGGTGAGCAGTACTTC; CDR3aa: CASTQLAGGGEQYF; j_gene: TRBJ2-7; abundance: NA; v_gene: TRBV6-5; d_gene: TRBD2
CDR3nt: TGTGCCAGCAGCAACCGAGACAGGGTGGACGAGACCCAGTACTTC; CDR3aa: CASSNRDRVDETQYF; j_gene: TRBJ2-5; abundance: NA; v_gene: TRBV13; d_gene: TRBD1
CDR3nt: TGTGCCAGCTCCCCGCGGGGGGAGACCCAGTACTTC; CDR3aa: CASSPRGETQYF; j_gene: TRBJ2-5; abundance: once; v_gene: TRBV18; d_gene: TRBD2
CDR3nt: TGCGCCGGGCCCCCGGGACAGGGGGGGGCCAACGTCCTGACTTTC; CDR3aa: CAGPPGQGGANVLTF; j_gene: TRBJ2-6; abundance: NA; v_gene: TRBV5-1; d_gene: TRBD1
CDR3nt: TGTGCCAGTAGTATGGGGCCAGCAATCTTCTATGGCTACACCTTC; CDR3aa: CASSMGPAIFYGYTF; j_gene: TRBJ1-2; abundance: NA; v_gene: TRBV19; d_gene: NA
CDR3nt: TGCGCCAGCAGCTTGGGAGAGTACACTGAAGCTTTCTTT; CDR3aa: CASSLGEYTEAFF; j_gene: TRBJ1-1; abundance: NA; v_gene: TRBV5-1; d_gene: NA
CDR3nt: TGTGCCAGCAGCACGACAGATCTTGGAAACACCATATATTTT; CDR3aa: CASSTTDLGNTIYF; j_gene: TRBJ1-3; abundance: NA; v_gene: TRBV28; d_gene: NA
CDR3nt: TGTGCCAGTAGTATAATAGGCGGCTTCGGAGAGCAGTACTTC; CDR3aa: CASSIIGGFGEQYF; j_gene: TRBJ2-7; abundance: NA; v_gene: TRBV19; d_gene: NA